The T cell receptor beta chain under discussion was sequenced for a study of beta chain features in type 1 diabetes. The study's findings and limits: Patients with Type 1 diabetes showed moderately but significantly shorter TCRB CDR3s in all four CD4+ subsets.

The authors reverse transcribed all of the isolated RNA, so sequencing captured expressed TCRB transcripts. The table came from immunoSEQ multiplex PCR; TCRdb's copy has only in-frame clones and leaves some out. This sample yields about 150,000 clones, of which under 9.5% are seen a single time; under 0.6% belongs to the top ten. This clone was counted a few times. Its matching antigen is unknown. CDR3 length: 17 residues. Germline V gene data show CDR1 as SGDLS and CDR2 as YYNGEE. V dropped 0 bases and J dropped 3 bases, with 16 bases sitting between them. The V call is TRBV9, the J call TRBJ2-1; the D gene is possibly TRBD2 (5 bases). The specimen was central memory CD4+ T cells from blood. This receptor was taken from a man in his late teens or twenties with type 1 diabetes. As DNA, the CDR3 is TGTGCCAGCAGCGTAGACACGTGGGCTAGCCACTACAATGAGCAGTTCTTC. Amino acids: CASSVDTWASHYNEQFF. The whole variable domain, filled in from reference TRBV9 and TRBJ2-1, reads DSGVTQTPKHLITATGQRVTLRCSPRSGDLSVYWYQQSLDQGLQFLIQYYNGEERAKGNILERFSAQQFPDLHSELNLSSLELGDSALYFCASSVDTWASHYNEQFFGPGTRLTVL.